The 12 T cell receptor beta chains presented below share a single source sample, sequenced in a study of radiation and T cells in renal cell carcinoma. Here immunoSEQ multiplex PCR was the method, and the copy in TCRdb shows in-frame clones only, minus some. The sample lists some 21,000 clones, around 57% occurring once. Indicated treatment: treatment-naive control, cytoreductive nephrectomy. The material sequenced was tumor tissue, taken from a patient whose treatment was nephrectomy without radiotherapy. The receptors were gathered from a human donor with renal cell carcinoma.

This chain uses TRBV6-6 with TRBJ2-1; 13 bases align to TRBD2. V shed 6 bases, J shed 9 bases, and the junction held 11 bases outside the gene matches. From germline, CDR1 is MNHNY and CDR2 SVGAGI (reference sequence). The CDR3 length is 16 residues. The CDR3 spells CASSLTSGGGSSEQFF. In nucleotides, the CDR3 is TGTGCCAGCAGCCTCACTAGCGGGGGGGGATCTAGTGAGCAGTTCTTC.

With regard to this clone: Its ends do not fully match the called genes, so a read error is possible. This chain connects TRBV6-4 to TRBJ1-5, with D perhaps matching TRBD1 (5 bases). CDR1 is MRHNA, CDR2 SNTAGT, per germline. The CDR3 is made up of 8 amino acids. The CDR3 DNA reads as TGTGCCAGCCAGGGTCCCGCGTTT. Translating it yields CASQGPAF.

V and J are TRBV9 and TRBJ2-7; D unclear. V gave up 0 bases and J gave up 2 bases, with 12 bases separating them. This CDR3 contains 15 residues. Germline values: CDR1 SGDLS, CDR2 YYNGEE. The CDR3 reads CASSVGLGTTYEQYF. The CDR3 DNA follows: TGTGCCAGCAGCGTAGGGCTGGGTACAACCTACGAGCAGTACTTC.

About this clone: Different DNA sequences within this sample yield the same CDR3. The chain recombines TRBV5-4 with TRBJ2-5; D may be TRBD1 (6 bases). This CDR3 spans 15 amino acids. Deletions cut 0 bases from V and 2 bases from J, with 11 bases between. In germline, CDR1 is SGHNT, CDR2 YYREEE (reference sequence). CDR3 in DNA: TGTGCCAGCAGCTTGGATCAGGGGCGGCAAGAGACCCAGTACTTC. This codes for CASSLDQGRQETQYF.

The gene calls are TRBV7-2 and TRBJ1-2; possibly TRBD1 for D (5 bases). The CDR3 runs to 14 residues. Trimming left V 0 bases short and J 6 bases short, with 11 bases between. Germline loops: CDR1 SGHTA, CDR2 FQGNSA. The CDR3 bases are TGTGCCAGCAGCTTAGCGAGCAGGGAGGATGGCTACACCTTC. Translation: CASSLASREDGYTF.

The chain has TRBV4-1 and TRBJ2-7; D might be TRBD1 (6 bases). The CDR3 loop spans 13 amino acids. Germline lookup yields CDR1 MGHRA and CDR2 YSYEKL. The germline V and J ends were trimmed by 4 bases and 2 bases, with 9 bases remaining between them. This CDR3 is CASSLDRPYEQYF. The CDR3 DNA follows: TGCGCCAGCAGCCTAGACAGGCCCTACGAGCAGTACTTC.

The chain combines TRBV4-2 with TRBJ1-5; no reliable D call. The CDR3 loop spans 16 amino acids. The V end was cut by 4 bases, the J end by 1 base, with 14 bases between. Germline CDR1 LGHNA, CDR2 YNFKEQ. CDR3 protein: CASSPRGVPSNQPQHF. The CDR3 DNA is TGTGCCAGCAGCCCTCGGGGAGTCCCGAGCAATCAGCCCCAGCATTTT.

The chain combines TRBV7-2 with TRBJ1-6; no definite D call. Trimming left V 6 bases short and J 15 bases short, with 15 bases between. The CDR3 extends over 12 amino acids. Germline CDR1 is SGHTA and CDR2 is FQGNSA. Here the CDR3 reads CASSSRRRDLHF. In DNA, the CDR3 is TGTGCCAGCAGTTCTCGTCGGAGGGACCTCCACTTT.

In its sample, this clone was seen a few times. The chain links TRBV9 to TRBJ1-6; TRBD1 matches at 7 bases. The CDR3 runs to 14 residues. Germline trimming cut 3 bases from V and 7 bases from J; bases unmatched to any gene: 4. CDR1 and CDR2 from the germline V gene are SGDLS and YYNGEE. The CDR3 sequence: CASSESQGNSPLHF. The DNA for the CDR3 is TGTGCCAGCAGCGAATCACAGGGGAATTCACCCCTCCACTTT.

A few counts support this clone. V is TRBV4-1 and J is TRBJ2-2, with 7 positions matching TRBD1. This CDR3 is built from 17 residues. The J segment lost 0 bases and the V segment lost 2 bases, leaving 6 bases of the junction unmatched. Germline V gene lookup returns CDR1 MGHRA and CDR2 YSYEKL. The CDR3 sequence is CASSQIQTGTNTGELFF. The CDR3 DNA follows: TGCGCCAGCAGCCAAATCCAGACAGGGACGAACACCGGGGAGCTGTTTTTT.

The CDR3 DNA reads as TGTGCCAGCAGCCAAGAGGCGGGCTCGCGCCGGGACAGACATGAGCAGTTCTTC. Amino acid sequence: CASSQEAGSRRDRHEQFF. The V and J genes are TRBV14 and TRBJ2-1, with 7 bases matching TRBD1. The V gene end was trimmed by 0 bases and the J gene end by 8 bases; junction bases not matched to a gene: 16. There are 18 residues in the CDR3. The germline CDR1 and CDR2 sequences are SGHDN and FVKESK.

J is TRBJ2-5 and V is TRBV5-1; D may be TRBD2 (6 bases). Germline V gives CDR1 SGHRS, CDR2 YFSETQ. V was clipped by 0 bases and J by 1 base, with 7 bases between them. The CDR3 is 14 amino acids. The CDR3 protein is CASSLGGVQETQYF. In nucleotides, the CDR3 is TGCGCCAGCAGCTTGGGGGGGGTCCAAGAGACCCAGTACTTC.